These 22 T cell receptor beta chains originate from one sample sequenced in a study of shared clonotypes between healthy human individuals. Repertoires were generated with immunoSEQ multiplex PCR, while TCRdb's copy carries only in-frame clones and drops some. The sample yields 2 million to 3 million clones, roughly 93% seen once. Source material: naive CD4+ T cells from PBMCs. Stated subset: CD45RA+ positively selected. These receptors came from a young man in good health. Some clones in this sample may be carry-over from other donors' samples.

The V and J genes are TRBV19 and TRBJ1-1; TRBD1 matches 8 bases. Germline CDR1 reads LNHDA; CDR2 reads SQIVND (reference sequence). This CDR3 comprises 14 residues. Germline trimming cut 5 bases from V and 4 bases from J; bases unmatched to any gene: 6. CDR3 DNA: TGTGCCAGTAGTCACAGGGGGAAGGGCACTGAAGCTTTCTTT. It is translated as CASSHRGKGTEAFF.

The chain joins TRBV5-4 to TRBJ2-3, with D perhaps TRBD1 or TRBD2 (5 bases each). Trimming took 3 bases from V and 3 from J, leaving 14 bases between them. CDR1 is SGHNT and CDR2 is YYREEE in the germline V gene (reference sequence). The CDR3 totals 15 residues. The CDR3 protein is CASSSRVGETDTQYF. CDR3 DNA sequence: TGTGCCAGCAGCTCCCGTGTGGGGGAAACAGATACGCAGTATTTT.

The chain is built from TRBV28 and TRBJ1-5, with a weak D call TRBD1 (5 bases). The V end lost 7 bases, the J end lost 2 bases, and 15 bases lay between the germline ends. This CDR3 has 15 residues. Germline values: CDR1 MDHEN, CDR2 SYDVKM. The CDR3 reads CASIGGGSGNQPQHF. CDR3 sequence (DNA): TGTGCCAGCATCGGCGGGGGAAGTGGCAATCAGCCCCAGCATTTT. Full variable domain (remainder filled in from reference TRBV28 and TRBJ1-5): DVKVTQSSRYLVKRTGEKVFLECVQDMDHENMFWYRQDPGLGLRLIYFSYDVKMKEKGDIPEGYSVSREKKERFSLILESASTNQTSMYLCASIGGGSGNQPQHFGDGTRLSIL.

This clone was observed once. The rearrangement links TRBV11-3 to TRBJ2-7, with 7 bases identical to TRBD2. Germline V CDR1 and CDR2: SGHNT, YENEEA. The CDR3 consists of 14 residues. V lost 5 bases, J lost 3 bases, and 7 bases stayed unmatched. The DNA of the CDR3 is TGTGCCAGCAGCGGGGGAGGGCCGGTCTACGAGCAGTACTTC. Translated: CASSGGGPVYEQYF.

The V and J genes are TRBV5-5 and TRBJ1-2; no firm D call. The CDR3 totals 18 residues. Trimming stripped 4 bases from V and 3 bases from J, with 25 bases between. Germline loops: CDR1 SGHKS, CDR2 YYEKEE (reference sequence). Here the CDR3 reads CASSEFGESKRLDYGYTF. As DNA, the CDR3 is TGTGCCAGCAGCGAGTTTGGGGAGTCGAAGCGCCTGGACTATGGCTACACCTTC.

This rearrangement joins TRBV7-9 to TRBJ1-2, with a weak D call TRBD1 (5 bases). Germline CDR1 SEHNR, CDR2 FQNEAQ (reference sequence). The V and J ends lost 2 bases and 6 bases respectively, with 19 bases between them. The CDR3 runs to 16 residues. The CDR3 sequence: CASSLLGRVSENGYTF. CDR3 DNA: TGTGCCAGCAGCTTACTGGGGCGGGTATCAGAGAATGGCTACACCTTC.

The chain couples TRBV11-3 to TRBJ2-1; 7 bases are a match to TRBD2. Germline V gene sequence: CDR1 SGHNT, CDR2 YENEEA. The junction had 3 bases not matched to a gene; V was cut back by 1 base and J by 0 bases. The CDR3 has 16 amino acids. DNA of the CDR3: TGTGCCAGCAGCTTAGGTGCGGGAGACTCCTACAATGAGCAGTTCTTC. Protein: CASSLGAGDSYNEQFF.

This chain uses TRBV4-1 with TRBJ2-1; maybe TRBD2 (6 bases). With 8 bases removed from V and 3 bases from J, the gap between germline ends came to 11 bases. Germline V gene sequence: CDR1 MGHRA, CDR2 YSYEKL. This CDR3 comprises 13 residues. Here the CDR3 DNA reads TGCGCCAGCCGGGACTGGAACTACAATGAGCAGTTCTTC. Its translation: CASRDWNYNEQFF.

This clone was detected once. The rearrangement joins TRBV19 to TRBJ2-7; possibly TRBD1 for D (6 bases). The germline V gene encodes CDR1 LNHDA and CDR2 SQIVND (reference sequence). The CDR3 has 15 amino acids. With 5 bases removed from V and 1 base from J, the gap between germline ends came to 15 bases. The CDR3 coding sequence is TGTGCCAGTAGTGAGGGGGACACCTCGTCCTACGAGCAGTACTTC. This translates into CASSEGDTSSYEQYF.

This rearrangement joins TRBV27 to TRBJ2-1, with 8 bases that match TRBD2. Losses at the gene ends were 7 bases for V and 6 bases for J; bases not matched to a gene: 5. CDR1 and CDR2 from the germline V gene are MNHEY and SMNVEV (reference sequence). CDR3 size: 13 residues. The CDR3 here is CASTGGLSNEQFF. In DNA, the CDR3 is TGTGCCAGCACGGGAGGGCTAAGCAATGAGCAGTTCTTC.

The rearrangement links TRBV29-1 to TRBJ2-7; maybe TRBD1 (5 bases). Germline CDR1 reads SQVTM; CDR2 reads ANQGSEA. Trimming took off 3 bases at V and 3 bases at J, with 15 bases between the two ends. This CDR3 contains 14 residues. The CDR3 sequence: CSVDGQGGVYEQYF. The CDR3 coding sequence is TGCAGCGTTGACGGTCAGGGTGGGGTCTACGAGCAGTACTTC.

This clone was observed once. The CDR3 sequence is CASSVVWEKLFF. The CDR3 DNA follows: TGTGCCAGCAGTGTGGTTTGGGAAAAACTGTTTTTT. This chain uses TRBV28 with TRBJ1-4; D call uncertain. Germline V CDR1 and CDR2: MDHEN, SYDVKM. The V gene lost 5 bases and the J gene lost 8 bases, with 9 bases spanning the gap. The CDR3 covers 12 residues.

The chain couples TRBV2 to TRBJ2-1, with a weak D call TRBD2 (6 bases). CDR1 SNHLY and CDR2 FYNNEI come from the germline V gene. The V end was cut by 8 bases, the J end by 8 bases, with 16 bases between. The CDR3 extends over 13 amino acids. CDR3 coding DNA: TGTGCCAGCGTCCTGGGGGGTCACGATGAGCAGTTCTTC. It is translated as CASVLGGHDEQFF.

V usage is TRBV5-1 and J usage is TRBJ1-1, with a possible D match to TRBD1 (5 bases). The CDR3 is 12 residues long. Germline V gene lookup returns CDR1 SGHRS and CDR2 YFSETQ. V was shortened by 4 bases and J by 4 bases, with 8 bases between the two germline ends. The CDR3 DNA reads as TGCGCCAGCAGCCGGGACGTCACTGAAGCTTTCTTT. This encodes CASSRDVTEAFF.

As DNA, the CDR3 is TGTGCCAGTAGTATATCTAAAAACTCCTACGAGCAGTACTTC. It translates to CASSISKNSYEQYF. The V and J genes are TRBV19 and TRBJ2-7, with D hard to call. Between the trimmed V and J ends, which lost 2 bases and 0 bases, there was a span of 8 bases. Germline V CDR1 and CDR2: LNHDA, SQIVND (reference sequence). The CDR3 runs to 14 residues.

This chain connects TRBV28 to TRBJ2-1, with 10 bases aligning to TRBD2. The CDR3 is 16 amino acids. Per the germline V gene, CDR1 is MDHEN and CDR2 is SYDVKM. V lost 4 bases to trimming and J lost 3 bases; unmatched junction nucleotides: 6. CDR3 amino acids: CASSSHQREGYNEQFF. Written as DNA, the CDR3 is TGTGCCAGCAGTTCCCACCAGCGGGAGGGCTACAATGAGCAGTTCTTC. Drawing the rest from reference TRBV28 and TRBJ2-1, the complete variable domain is DVKVTQSSRYLVKRTGEKVFLECVQDMDHENMFWYRQDPGLGLRLIYFSYDVKMKEKGDIPEGYSVSREKKERFSLILESASTNQTSMYLCASSSHQREGYNEQFFGPGTRLTVL.

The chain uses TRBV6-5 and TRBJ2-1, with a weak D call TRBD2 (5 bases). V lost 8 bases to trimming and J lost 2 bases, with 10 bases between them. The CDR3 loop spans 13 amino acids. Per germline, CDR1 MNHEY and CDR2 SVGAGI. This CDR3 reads CASRAEAYNEQFF. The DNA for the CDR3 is TGTGCCAGCCGAGCGGAAGCCTACAATGAGCAGTTCTTC.

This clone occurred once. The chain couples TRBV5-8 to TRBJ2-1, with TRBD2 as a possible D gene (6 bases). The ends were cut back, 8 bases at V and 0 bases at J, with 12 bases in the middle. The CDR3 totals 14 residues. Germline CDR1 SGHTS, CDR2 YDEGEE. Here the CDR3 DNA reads TGTGCCAGGGGGGGTAGCGGCTCCTACAATGAGCAGTTCTTC. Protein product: CARGGSGSYNEQFF. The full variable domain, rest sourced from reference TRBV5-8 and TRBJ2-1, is EAGVTQSPTHLIKTRGQQATLRCSPISGHTSVYWYQQALGLGLQFLLWYDEGEERNRGNFPPRFSGRQFPNYSSELNVNALELEDSALYLCARGGSGSYNEQFFGPGTRLTVL.

CDR3 in amino acids: CASSLVQGGDQPQHF. The CDR3, as DNA: TGTGCCAGCAGCTTAGTGCAGGGCGGAGATCAGCCCCAGCATTTT. V usage is TRBV7-2 and J usage is TRBJ1-5, with D maybe TRBD1 (5 bases). Per the germline V gene, CDR1 is SGHTA and CDR2 is FQGNSA. The CDR3 runs to 15 residues. V lost 1 base and J lost 5, with 12 bases in between.

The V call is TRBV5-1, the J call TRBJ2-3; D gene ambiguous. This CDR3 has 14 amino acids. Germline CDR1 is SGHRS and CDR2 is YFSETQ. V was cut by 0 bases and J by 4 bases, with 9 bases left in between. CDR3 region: CASSLDPHADTQYF. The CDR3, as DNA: TGCGCCAGCAGCTTGGACCCTCACGCAGATACGCAGTATTTT.

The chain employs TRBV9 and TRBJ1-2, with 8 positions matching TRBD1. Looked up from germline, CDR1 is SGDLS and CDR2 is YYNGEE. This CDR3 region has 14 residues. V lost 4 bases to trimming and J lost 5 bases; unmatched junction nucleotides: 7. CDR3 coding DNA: TGTGCCAGCAGCCGACAGGGGTTGTCGTATGGCTACACCTTC. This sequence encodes CASSRQGLSYGYTF.

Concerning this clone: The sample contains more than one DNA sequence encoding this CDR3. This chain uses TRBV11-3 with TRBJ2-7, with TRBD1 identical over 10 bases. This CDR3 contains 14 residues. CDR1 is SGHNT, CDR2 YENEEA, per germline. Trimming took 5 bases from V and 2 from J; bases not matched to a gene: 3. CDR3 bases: TGTGCCAGCAGCCCCGGGACAGGGGCCTACGAGCAGTACTTC. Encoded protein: CASSPGTGAYEQYF. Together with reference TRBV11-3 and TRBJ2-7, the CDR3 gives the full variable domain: EAGVVQSPRYKIIEKKQPVAFWCNPISGHNTLYWYLQNLGQGPELLIRYENEEAVDDSQLPKDRFSAERLKGVDSTLKIQPAELGDSAVYLCASSPGTGAYEQYFGPGTRLTVT.